These T cell receptor beta chains were read from a single sample in a study of blood T cell repertoires in COVID-19. Profiled with immunoSEQ multiplex PCR; TCRdb holds only in-frame clones, not every one. The sample yields some 250,000 clones, approximately 91% seen once. Sequencing input: peripheral blood. The source is a human donor in a cohort sampled during active COVID-19. Each CDR3 is given with its conserved first and last residue. Fields, in order: CDR3 DNA, CDR3 protein, V gene, D gene, clone size, J gene. The D gene is left open where the match is weak. Expanded clones get a size class; other rows say once, few or many, or leave the size out.

TGTGCCAGCAGCGTAGGGTCGGGCGGGCATAGCAATGAGCAGTTCTTC,CASSVGSGGHSNEQFF,TRBV9,NA,NA,TRBJ2-1
TGCGCCAGCAGCCAATTGACAGGGGACGAGCAGTACTTC,CASSQLTGDEQYF,TRBV4-3,TRBD1,few,TRBJ2-7
TGTGCCAGCAGCTTGGGACAGGGAGCAGATACGCAGTATTTT,CASSLGQGADTQYF,TRBV5-6,TRBD1,NA,TRBJ2-3
TGTGCCAGCAGCGTAACAGGGATCCCCCTTAACTATGGCTACACCTTC,CASSVTGIPLNYGYTF,TRBV7-2,NA,NA,TRBJ1-2
TGTGCCACCGGTGGACTACGAGTAGAGACCCAGTACTTC,CATGGLRVETQYF,TRBV6-5,NA,NA,TRBJ2-5
TGTGCCAGCAGCTTAGGCGGGGGACGGAACGAGCAGTACTTC,CASSLGGGRNEQYF,TRBV7-9,TRBD2,NA,TRBJ2-7
TGTGCCAGCAGTTACTCAGCCGTATCTGGAAACACCATATATTTT,CASSYSAVSGNTIYF,TRBV6-5,NA,few,TRBJ1-3
TGCGCCAGCAGCTTGGTAACTAGCCCTTCCCCCACAGATACGCAGTATTTT,CASSLVTSPSPTDTQYF,TRBV5-1,NA,NA,TRBJ2-3
TGTGCCAACACTCAGGGGGATGGAAACACCATATATTTT,CANTQGDGNTIYF,TRBV10-3,TRBD1,NA,TRBJ1-3
TGTGCCTGCGGACTAGCGGGAGGAATGAATGAGCAGTTCTTC,CACGLAGGMNEQFF,TRBV11-2,TRBD2,NA,TRBJ2-1
TGTGCCAGCAGCCACAGACAGGGATGGGGAGATGGCTACACCTTC,CASSHRQGWGDGYTF,TRBV14,TRBD1,NA,TRBJ1-2